These 10 T cell receptor beta chains came from one sample sequenced in a study of graft-versus-host responses after intestinal transplantation. Libraries were prepared by immunoSEQ multiplex PCR; TCRdb keeps only in-frame clonotypes and omits some of them. The data show 20,000 to 25,000 clones, 80% to 95% seen once. The sequenced sample was PBMCs, obtained around 270 days after intestinal transplant. Receptor source: a human patient who received an intestinal transplant, so some T cells may come from the graft donor.

The gene calls are TRBV27 and TRBJ2-3; no definite D call. The CDR3 totals 14 residues. CDR1 is MNHEY, CDR2 SMNVEV, per germline (reference sequence). The V end was cut by 4 bases, the J end by 0 bases, with 8 bases between. In DNA, the CDR3 is TGTGCCAGCAGTTCCGGGTTGAGCACAGATACGCAGTATTTT. Translation: CASSSGLSTDTQYF.

V gene TRBV11-2 combines with J gene TRBJ2-3; weak D call: TRBD2 (5 bases). The CDR3 contains 16 residues. The germline V gene encodes CDR1 SGHAT and CDR2 FQNNGV. Deletions cut 5 bases from V and 1 base from J, with 16 bases between. The CDR3 DNA reads as TGTGCCAGCAGCCTCTGGACTGGTGAGGGCACAGATACGCAGTATTTT. Its translation: CASSLWTGEGTDTQYF.

This clone was picked up one time. The chain recombines TRBV6-1 with TRBJ1-2; D gene uncertain. This CDR3 has 20 amino acids. Germline loops: CDR1 MNHNS, CDR2 SASEGT. V dropped 1 base and J dropped 4 bases, with 28 bases sitting between them. Here the CDR3 reads CASSEEKIFLRTLVLYGYTF. CDR3 DNA: TGTGCCAGCAGTGAAGAAAAAATCTTCCTGCGAACACTGGTACTCTATGGCTACACCTTC.

This chain links TRBV7-6 with TRBJ2-6; D is ambiguous. The CDR3 loop spans 13 amino acids. The V and J ends lost 2 bases and 2 bases respectively, with 1 base between them. Germline CDR1 reads SGHVS; CDR2 reads FNYEAQ. The DNA of the CDR3 is TGTGCCAGCAGCTTACCTGGGGCCAACGTCCTGACTTTC. This encodes CASSLPGANVLTF.

J is TRBJ2-3 and V is TRBV4-1, with a weak D call TRBD2 (6 bases). Deletions cut 1 base from V and 3 bases from J, with 17 bases between. CDR1 and CDR2 from the germline V gene are MGHRA and YSYEKL. This CDR3 spans 17 amino acids. The CDR3 coding sequence is TGCGCCAGCAGCCAAGTTGGGACGGGAGTATTTACAGATACGCAGTATTTT. Translating it yields CASSQVGTGVFTDTQYF.

The J gene is TRBJ2-7, the V gene TRBV14; 9 positions agree with TRBD1. The germline V gene encodes CDR1 SGHDN and CDR2 FVKESK. V dropped 2 bases and J dropped 7; count of bases not matched to a gene: 9. The CDR3 spans 15 residues. The CDR3 DNA follows: TGTGCCAGCAGCCAACCGACAGGGGGTTGGTATGAGCAGTACTTC. Encoded protein: CASSQPTGGWYEQYF. The full variable domain, its missing parts supplied by reference TRBV14 and TRBJ2-7, is EAGVTQFPSHSVIEKGQTVTLRCDPISGHDNLYWYRRVMGKEIKFLLHFVKESKQDESGMPNNRFLAERTGGTYSTLKVQPAELEDSGVYFCASSQPTGGWYEQYFGPGTRLTVT.

CDR3: CASSQGLAAEQYF. CDR3 coding DNA: TGCGCCAGCAGCCAGGGACTAGCTGCCGAGCAGTACTTC. The chain employs TRBV4-1 and TRBJ2-7; 9 nucleotides agree with TRBD2. V trimming: 3 bases; J trimming: 6 bases; junction bases outside the gene matches: 3. CDR3 length: 13 residues. Germline CDR1 is MGHRA and CDR2 is YSYEKL.

The chain combines TRBV5-1 with TRBJ2-7; 7 nucleotides match TRBD1. The germline CDR1 and CDR2 sequences are SGHRS and YFSETQ. This CDR3 has 13 residues. After removal of 3 bases from V and 2 bases from J, the junction contained 2 bases not matched to a gene. The CDR3 nucleotides are TGCGCCAGCAGCTCAGACAGGGCCTACGAGCAGTACTTC. Translating gives CASSSDRAYEQYF.

This clone was observed once. The chain uses TRBV28 and TRBJ1-2, with 9 bases that match TRBD1. The CDR3 sequence is 13 residues long. Trimming at V came to 6 bases and at J to 1 base, leaving 0 bases not matched to a gene. CDR1 MDHEN and CDR2 SYDVKM come from the germline V gene. The CDR3 is CASRTGGNYGYTF. In DNA form, the CDR3 reads TGTGCCAGCAGGACAGGGGGTAACTATGGCTACACCTTC.

This chain links TRBV7-9 with TRBJ2-7; D possibly corresponds to TRBD2 (5 bases). Per germline, CDR1 SEHNR and CDR2 FQNEAQ (reference sequence). The CDR3 sequence is 13 residues long. Deletions cut 3 bases from V and 4 bases from J, with 10 bases between. DNA of the CDR3: TGTGCCAGCAGCTTGGGAGTACTTTACGAGCAGTACTTC. It codes for CASSLGVLYEQYF.